These 9 T cell receptor beta chains share one sample of origin, sequenced in a study of control samples from healthy donors and cancer patients. Sequencing was performed with immunoSEQ multiplex PCR; in TCRdb, only in-frame clones are kept and a portion is missing. Of fewer than 250,000 clones listed, roughly nine tenths are singletons. The specimen was blood. These receptors were taken from a man aged 25-45 years in good health.

The chain links TRBV11-2 to TRBJ2-2; TRBD1 is a possible D gene (5 bases). CDR1 is SGHAT, CDR2 FQNNGV, per germline. Trimming shortened V by 5 bases and J by 1 base, and 8 bases separated the two germline ends. This CDR3 has 14 residues. The chain's CDR3 is CASSRQQNTGELFF. The CDR3 region has the DNA TGTGCCAGCAGCAGACAGCAGAACACCGGGGAGCTGTTTTTT.

The genes are TRBV6-5 and TRBJ1-5; tentative D call: TRBD1 (5 bases). Per the germline V gene, CDR1 is MNHEY and CDR2 is SVGAGI. The V end was cut by 0 bases, the J end by 3 bases, with 9 bases between. This CDR3 region has 15 residues. The CDR3 region is CASSYSGRDNQPQHF. The CDR3 DNA is TGTGCCAGCAGTTACTCCGGCAGGGACAATCAGCCCCAGCATTTT.

This clone came up a few times. The V and J genes are TRBV3-1 (or the pseudogene TRBV3-2) and TRBJ2-7, with 7 nucleotides matching TRBD2. J was trimmed by 7 bases and V by 2 bases; bases with no gene match: 5. Germline CDR1 reads LGHDT; CDR2 reads YNNKEL (reference sequence). The CDR3 is 13 residues long. CDR3 residues: CASSQTSAGEQYF. CDR3 DNA sequence: TGTGCCAGCAGCCAAACTAGCGCCGGGGAGCAGTACTTC.

The chain couples TRBV4-1 to TRBJ2-6; D is possibly TRBD2 (5 bases). V was cut by 4 bases and J by 3 bases, with 16 bases left in between. This CDR3 has 17 amino acids. Germline values: CDR1 MGHRA, CDR2 YSYEKL. The CDR3 sequence is CASSPWAGGSGANVLTF. CDR3 nucleotide sequence: TGCGCCAGCAGCCCCTGGGCGGGTGGAAGTGGGGCCAACGTCCTGACTTTC.

This rearrangement joins TRBV12-3 or TRBV12-4 to TRBJ1-1, with 7 bases that match TRBD1. The length of the CDR3 is 13 residues. J gave up 7 bases and V 6 bases, and 8 bases lay outside the gene matches. CDR3 nucleotides: TGTGCCAGCAGGGGAACAGGGGAGAGTGAAGCTTTCTTT. This translates into CASRGTGESEAFF.

CDR3 DNA: TGTGCCTGGAGTGTACAGGGCTTGAACACCGGGGAGCTGTTTTTT. Protein product: CAWSVQGLNTGELFF. This rearrangement joins TRBV30 to TRBJ2-2, with TRBD1 as a possible D gene (6 bases). V was clipped by 0 bases and J by 1 base, with 9 bases between them. Germline loops: CDR1 GTSNPN, CDR2 SVGIG (reference sequence). The CDR3 has 15 amino acids.

The chain employs TRBV6-5 and TRBJ2-7; a weak D match, TRBD2 (5 bases). The CDR3 loop spans 14 amino acids. CDR1 and CDR2 from the germline V gene are MNHEY and SVGAGI. Between the trimmed V and J ends, which lost 1 base and 3 bases, there was a span of 10 bases. CDR3 region: CASSYFRAGYEQYF. In DNA form, the CDR3 reads TGTGCCAGCAGTTACTTCCGGGCGGGCTACGAGCAGTACTTC.

The V call is TRBV10-1, the J call TRBJ1-1; possibly TRBD1 for D (5 bases). CDR3 length equals 13 residues. Germline CDR1 reads WNHNN; CDR2 reads SYGVQD (reference sequence). V was pared by 3 bases and J by 5 bases, with 10 bases between. CDR3 loop: CASSEPGGTEAFF. The CDR3 nucleotides are TGCGCCAGCAGTGAACCGGGGGGAACTGAAGCTTTCTTT.

This clone occurred a few times. The chain joins TRBV27 to TRBJ2-2, with D uncertain. There are 13 residues in the CDR3. V was clipped by 2 bases and J by 4 bases, with 5 bases between them. The V gene's germline CDR1 is MNHEY and CDR2 SMNVEV (reference sequence). CDR3 region: CASSLSPTGELFF. The CDR3 region has the DNA TGTGCCAGCAGTTTAAGTCCCACCGGGGAGCTGTTTTTT.